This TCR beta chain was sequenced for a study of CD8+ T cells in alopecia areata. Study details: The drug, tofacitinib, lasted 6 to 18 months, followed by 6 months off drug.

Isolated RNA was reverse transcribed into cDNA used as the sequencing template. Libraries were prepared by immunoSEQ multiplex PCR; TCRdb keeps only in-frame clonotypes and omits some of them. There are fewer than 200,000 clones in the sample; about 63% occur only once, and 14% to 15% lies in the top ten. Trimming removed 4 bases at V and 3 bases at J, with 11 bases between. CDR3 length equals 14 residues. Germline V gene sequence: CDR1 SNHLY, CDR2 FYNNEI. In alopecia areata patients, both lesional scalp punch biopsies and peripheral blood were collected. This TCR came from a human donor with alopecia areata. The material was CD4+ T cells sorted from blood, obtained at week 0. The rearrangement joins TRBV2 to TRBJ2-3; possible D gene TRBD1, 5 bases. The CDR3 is CASSGQLRTDTQYF. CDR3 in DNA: TGTGCCAGCAGTGGACAGTTGAGGACAGATACGCAGTATTTT. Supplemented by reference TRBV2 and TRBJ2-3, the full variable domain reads EPEVTQTPSHQVTQMGQEVILRCVPISNHLYFYWYRQILGQKVEFLVSFYNNEISEKSEIFDDQFSVERPDGSNFTLKIRSTKLEDSAMYFCASSGQLRTDTQYFGPGTRLTVL.